This T cell receptor beta chain was obtained from a study of CD8 T cells in ankylosing spondylitis. The germline V gene has CDR1 DFQATT and CDR2 SNEGSKA (reference sequence). Trimming pared 6 bases from V and 0 bases from J, leaving 20 bases between. The CDR3 sequence is 16 residues long. TCRdb ran MiXCR on the 5' RACE reads and lists one entry per CDR3 protein. This table has 300,000 to 400,000 distinct CDR3 sequences, about 20% appearing once. Notes on the study in general: Some motif variants were previously reported in reactive arthritis synovial fluid and blood. According to the report, clones linked to the disease were significantly enriched in matched synovial fluid samples taken from ankylosing spondylitis patients. Disease-linked clones had a CD8+ phenotype and relatively low frequency in peripheral blood.

This clonotype has a handful of counts. Its antigen is currently unknown. This rearrangement joins TRBV20-1 to TRBJ1-1, with D perhaps TRBD1 (6 bases). Sequenced: blood, either unsorted or a sorted T cell fraction (not recorded which). This receptor was identified in a male donor with ankylosing spondylitis or in good health (not recorded which). The CDR3 region has the DNA TGCAGTGCCACAGAGTTAGGGGGTGGGGTGAACACTGAAGCTTTCTTT. It yields the protein CSATELGGGVNTEAFF.